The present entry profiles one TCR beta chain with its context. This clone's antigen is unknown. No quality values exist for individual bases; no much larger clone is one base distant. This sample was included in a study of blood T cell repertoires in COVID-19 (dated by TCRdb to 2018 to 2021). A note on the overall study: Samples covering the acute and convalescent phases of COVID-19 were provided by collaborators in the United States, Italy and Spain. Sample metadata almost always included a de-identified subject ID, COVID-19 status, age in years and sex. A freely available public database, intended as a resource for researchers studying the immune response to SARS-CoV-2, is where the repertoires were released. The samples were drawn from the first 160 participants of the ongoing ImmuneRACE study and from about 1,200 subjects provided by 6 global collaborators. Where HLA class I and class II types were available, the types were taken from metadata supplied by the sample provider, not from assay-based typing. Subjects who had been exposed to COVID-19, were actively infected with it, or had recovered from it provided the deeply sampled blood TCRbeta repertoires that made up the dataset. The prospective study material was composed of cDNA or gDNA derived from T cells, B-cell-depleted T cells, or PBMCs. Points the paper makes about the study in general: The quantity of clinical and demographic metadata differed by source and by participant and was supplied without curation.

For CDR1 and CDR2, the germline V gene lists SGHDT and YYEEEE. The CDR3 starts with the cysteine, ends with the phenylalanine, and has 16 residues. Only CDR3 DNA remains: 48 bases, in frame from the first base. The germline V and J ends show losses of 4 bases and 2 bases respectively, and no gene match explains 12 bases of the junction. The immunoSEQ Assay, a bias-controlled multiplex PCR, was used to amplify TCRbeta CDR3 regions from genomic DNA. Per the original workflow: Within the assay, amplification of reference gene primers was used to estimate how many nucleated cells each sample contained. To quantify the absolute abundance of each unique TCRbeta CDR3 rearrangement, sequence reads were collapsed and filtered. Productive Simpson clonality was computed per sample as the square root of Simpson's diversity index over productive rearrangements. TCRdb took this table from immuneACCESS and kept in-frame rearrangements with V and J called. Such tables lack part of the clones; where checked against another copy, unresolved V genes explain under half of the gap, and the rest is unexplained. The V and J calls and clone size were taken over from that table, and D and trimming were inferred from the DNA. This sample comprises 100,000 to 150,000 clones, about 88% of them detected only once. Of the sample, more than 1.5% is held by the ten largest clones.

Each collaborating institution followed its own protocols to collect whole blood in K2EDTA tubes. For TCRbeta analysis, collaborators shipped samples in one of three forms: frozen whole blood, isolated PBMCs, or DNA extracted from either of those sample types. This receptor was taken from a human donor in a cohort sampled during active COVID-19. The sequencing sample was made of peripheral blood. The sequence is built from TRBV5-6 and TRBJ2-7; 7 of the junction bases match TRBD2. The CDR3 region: CASSLAGSGNPYEQYF. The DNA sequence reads TGTGCCAGCAGCCTGGCCGGGAGCGGGAATCCCTACGAGCAGTACTTC.